The 29 T cell receptor beta chains below all came from one sample that was sequenced in a study of blood T cell repertoires in COVID-19. Clones were sequenced by immunoSEQ multiplex PCR, and TCRdb holds only the in-frame ones, with some missing. The top ten hold 2% to 3% of the sample, which has fewer than 250,000 clones, about 80% seen once. Material: peripheral blood. The receptors derive from a middle-aged woman with active or convalescent COVID-19.

This clone has at least ten counts. The chain carries TRBV6-5 and TRBJ1-5, with D uncertain. The CDR3 has 13 amino acids. CDR1 and CDR2 from the germline V gene are MNHEY and SVGAGI. Trimming stripped 2 bases from V and 4 bases from J, with 6 bases between. The CDR3 is CASSYGRNQPQHF. In DNA, the CDR3 is TGTGCCAGCAGTTACGGTCGGAATCAGCCCCAGCATTTT.

This clone was counted a few times. V is TRBV10-3 and J is TRBJ1-2, with no clear D. Trimming pared 4 bases from V and 1 base from J, leaving 4 bases between. The CDR3 runs 12 residues. Germline V gives CDR1 ENHRY, CDR2 SYGVKD. Here the CDR3 reads CAISGSNYGYTF. The CDR3 DNA reads TGTGCCATCAGTGGCAGTAACTATGGCTACACCTTC.

The V call is TRBV2, the J call TRBJ2-3; D might be TRBD1 (6 bases). The CDR3 contains 13 residues. CDR1 and CDR2 (germline): SNHLY, FYNNEI. Trimming shortened V by 7 bases and J by 2 bases, and 10 bases separated the two germline ends. CDR3 DNA: TGTGCCAGCAAGGGGGATCTCACAGATACGCAGTATTTT. Residues: CASKGDLTDTQYF.

J is TRBJ2-5 and V is TRBV10-1, with a possible D match to TRBD2 (6 bases). Germline V gene sequence: CDR1 WNHNN, CDR2 SYGVQD (reference sequence). Trimming removed 10 bases from V and 2 bases from J, with 17 bases in between. The CDR3 contains 14 residues. For the CDR3, the DNA is TGCGCCACGGAGGGGCAGAAGATGCAAGAGACCCAGTACTTC. Its protein is CATEGQKMQETQYF.

The gene calls are TRBV12-5 and TRBJ2-7, with 9 bases fitting TRBD2. The CDR3 is 12 residues long. The trim removed 8 bases at V and 10 bases at J, leaving 9 bases unmatched. Germline CDR1 and CDR2: LGHNT and FRNRAP. In DNA form, the CDR3 reads TGTGCTAGTACGCCGGGCGGGGGGGCCCAGTACTTC. Amino acids: CASTPGGGAQYF. Full variable domain (missing parts from reference TRBV12-5 and TRBJ2-7): DARVTQTPRHKVTEMGQEVTMRCQPILGHNTVFWYRQTMMQGLELLAYFRNRAPLDDSGMPKDRFSAEMPDATLATLKIQPSEPRDSAVYFCASTPGGGAQYFGPGTRLTVT.

This chain joins TRBV5-4 and TRBJ2-7; 9 bases line up with TRBD2. The germline V gene has CDR1 SGHNT and CDR2 YYREEE (reference sequence). The trim removed 5 bases at V and 9 bases at J, leaving 9 bases unmatched. The CDR3 is 13 amino acids. Here the CDR3 reads CASSISGGLGQYF. The CDR3 DNA sequence: TGTGCCAGCAGTATTAGCGGGGGCCTCGGGCAGTACTTC. The entire variable domain, with the rest obtained from reference TRBV5-4 and TRBJ2-7, is as follows: ETGVTQSPTHLIKTRGQQVTLRCSSQSGHNTVSWYQQALGQGPQFIFQYYREEENGRGNFPPRFSGLQFPNYSSELNVNALELDDSALYLCASSISGGLGQYFGPGTRLTVT.

This clone was observed a few times. CDR3 residues: CASSYRDRVVFEQFF. The CDR3 nucleotides are TGTGCCAGCAGTTACCGGGACAGGGTTGTATTCGAGCAGTTCTTC. The J gene is TRBJ2-1, the V gene TRBV6-2 or TRBV6-3; 9 nucleotides line up with TRBD1. The V and J ends lost 2 bases and 10 bases, in that order; junction bases with no gene match: 9. This CDR3 is built from 15 residues. Germline V gives CDR1 MNHEY, CDR2 SVGEGT.

The rearrangement links TRBV7-3 to TRBJ1-1; the match to TRBD1 covers 10 bases. Germline V lookup: CDR1 SGHTA, CDR2 FQGTGA. V shed 4 bases and J 3 bases; nucleotides not matched to a gene: 5. The CDR3 sequence is 15 residues long. The CDR3 DNA reads as TGTGCCAGCAGCTCACGACAGGGGGCTGACACTGAAGCTTTCTTT. Translating gives CASSSRQGADTEAFF.

The chain joins TRBV30 to TRBJ1-5; a weak D match, TRBD1 (5 bases). CDR1 GTSNPN and CDR2 SVGIG come from the germline V gene (reference sequence). The V end was cut by 1 base, the J end by 6 bases, with 13 bases between. The CDR3 sequence is 14 residues long. CDR3 sequence: CAWSAGRVGQPQHF. The CDR3 bases are TGTGCCTGGAGTGCCGGCAGGGTGGGTCAGCCCCAGCATTTT. The whole variable domain, filled in from reference TRBV30 and TRBJ1-5, reads SQTIHQWPATLVQPVGSPLSLECTVEGTSNPNLYWYRQAAGRGLQLLFYSVGIGQISSEVPQNLSASRPQDRQFILSSKKLLLSDSGFYLCAWSAGRVGQPQHFGDGTRLSIL.

This clone has only a few counts. The chain has TRBV11-3 and TRBJ2-3; 9 nucleotides agree with TRBD2. The CDR3 spans 15 residues. The germline CDR1 and CDR2 sequences are SGHNT and YENEEA. After removal of 3 bases from V and 4 bases from J, the junction contained 5 bases not matched to a gene. CDR3 DNA: TGTGCCAGCAGCTTTTTGCTAGCGGGGCCAGATACGCAGTATTTT. Encoded protein: CASSFLLAGPDTQYF.

V usage is TRBV5-4 and J usage is TRBJ2-2, with TRBD1 matching 7 bases. J gave up 3 bases and V 3 bases, and 5 bases lay outside the gene matches. Germline V gene sequence: CDR1 SGHNT, CDR2 YYREEE (reference sequence). The CDR3 is 15 residues long. The CDR3 nucleotides read TGTGCCAGCAGCTCCGGGACAGTACACACCGGGGAGCTGTTTTTT. Residues: CASSSGTVHTGELFF.

The chain employs TRBV29-1 and TRBJ2-7, with D possibly TRBD1 on 6 matching bases. This CDR3 is 12 amino acids long. V was pared by 7 bases and J by 6 bases, with 16 bases between. Germline CDR1 SQVTM, CDR2 ANQGSEA. The CDR3 is CSALIQGREQYF. The CDR3 DNA reads TGCAGCGCGCTCATACAGGGTCGCGAGCAGTACTTC.

The chain joins TRBV25-1 to TRBJ1-6; the D is unclear. The CDR3 is 13 residues long. V lost 8 bases and J lost 8, with 13 bases in between. Germline CDR1 is MGHDK and CDR2 is SYGVNS. The chain's CDR3 is CASRSTADSPLHF. CDR3 sequence (DNA): TGTGCCAGCCGCTCCACCGCGGATTCACCCCTCCACTTT.

The CDR3 region is CASSQSRVTGPSTDTQYF. The CDR3 bases are TGTGCCAGCAGCCAAAGCCGCGTCACAGGACCTAGCACAGATACGCAGTATTTT. The chain joins TRBV3-1 (or the pseudogene TRBV3-2) to TRBJ2-3; possible D gene TRBD1, 5 bases. Trimming took off 2 bases at V and 0 bases at J, with 18 bases between the two ends. The CDR3 is 18 residues long. Germline V gene lookup returns CDR1 LGHDT and CDR2 YNNKEL (reference sequence).

This sequence joins TRBV9 and TRBJ1-1; 10 bases agree with TRBD1. Germline V lookup: CDR1 SGDLS, CDR2 YYNGEE. This CDR3 has 16 amino acids. V was pared by 4 bases and J by 0 bases, with 6 bases of the junction left unmatched. The chain's CDR3 is CASSPRQGALNTEAFF. The CDR3 bases are TGTGCCAGCAGCCCCCGACAGGGGGCCCTGAACACTGAAGCTTTCTTT.

In this sample, this clone turned up a few times. This chain links TRBV24-1 with TRBJ1-5; maybe TRBD1 (5 bases). The CDR3 contains 15 residues. Germline-derived CDR1 and CDR2 are KGHDR and SFDVKD. V gave up 9 bases and J gave up 0 bases, with 14 bases separating them. The CDR3 coding sequence is TGTGCCACCGGGGCAGGGCCATATAGCAATCAGCCCCAGCATTTT. It encodes CATGAGPYSNQPQHF.

As DNA, the CDR3 is TGTGCCAGCAGTCCCGCCCGACAGGGGCAGGAGGAGACCCAGTACTTC. Encoded protein: CASSPARQGQEETQYF. The chain uses TRBV28 and TRBJ2-5, with 8 bases identical to TRBD1. The CDR3 loop spans 16 amino acids. From germline, CDR1 is MDHEN and CDR2 SYDVKM. V trimming: 5 bases; J trimming: 5 bases; junction bases outside the gene matches: 13.

V is TRBV2 and J is TRBJ1-4, with 9 positions matching TRBD1. J gave up 4 bases and V 6 bases, and 3 bases lay outside the gene matches. The CDR3 has 14 residues. Germline loops: CDR1 SNHLY, CDR2 FYNNEI. CDR3 region: CASRDRGDNEKLFF. The CDR3 DNA is TGTGCCAGCAGAGACAGGGGGGATAATGAAAAACTGTTTTTT.

The rearrangement links TRBV7-9 to TRBJ2-7; 8 bases align to TRBD1. Germline CDR1 is SEHNR and CDR2 is FQNEAQ (reference sequence). Trimming took 2 bases from V and 4 from J; bases not matched to a gene: 10. CDR3 length: 16 amino acids. This chain's CDR3 is CASSLIGQGAGYEQYF. DNA of the CDR3: TGTGCCAGCAGCTTAATCGGTCAGGGGGCAGGGTACGAGCAGTACTTC.

V gene TRBV9 combines with J gene TRBJ1-2, with 9 bases identical to TRBD1. J lost 12 bases, V lost 7 bases, and 13 bases had no gene match. Germline lookup yields CDR1 SGDLS and CDR2 YYNGEE. This CDR3 has 13 amino acids. The CDR3 nucleotides read TGTGCCAGCCGGCCTACAACAGGGGGCGGGGACACCTTC. As protein: CASRPTTGGGDTF.

This chain links TRBV24-1 with TRBJ2-1; possibly TRBD1 for D (6 bases). V was clipped by 6 bases and J by 0 bases, with 8 bases between them. Germline values: CDR1 KGHDR, CDR2 SFDVKD. The CDR3 runs 14 residues. The CDR3 DNA sequence: TGTGCCACCAGTAGGACAGCCTCCTACAATGAGCAGTTCTTC. This translates into CATSRTASYNEQFF.

The chain couples TRBV3-1 (or the pseudogene TRBV3-2) to TRBJ1-5; perhaps TRBD1 as D (6 bases). CDR1 is LGHDT and CDR2 is YNNKEL in the germline V gene (reference sequence). The CDR3 sequence is 14 residues long. Trimming removed 6 bases at V and 6 bases at J, with 15 bases between. CDR3: CASSPPSRGQPQHF. As DNA, the CDR3 is TGTGCCAGCAGTCCCCCGTCCAGGGGTCAGCCCCAGCATTTT.

The rearrangement links TRBV29-1 to TRBJ2-1; TRBD2 aligns across 7 bases. J lost 3 bases, V lost 6 bases, and 5 bases had no gene match. The length of the CDR3 is 13 residues. The germline CDR1 and CDR2 sequences are SQVTM and ANQGSEA. CDR3 region: CSVGGGNYNEQFF. DNA of the CDR3: TGCAGCGTCGGGGGAGGGAACTACAATGAGCAGTTCTTC.

V is TRBV28 and J is TRBJ1-2; 7 positions match TRBD1. This CDR3 comprises 15 residues. The J segment lost 4 bases and the V segment lost 7 bases, leaving 12 bases of the junction unmatched. Germline CDR1 MDHEN, CDR2 SYDVKM. The CDR3 coding sequence is TGTGCCAGCAAATCCGCGGAACAGGGGCTCTATGGCTACACCTTC. Its protein product is CASKSAEQGLYGYTF.

This clone came up once. The gene calls are TRBV5-4 and TRBJ2-5; TRBD2 matches at 9 bases. The CDR3 is made up of 16 amino acids. V shed 4 bases, J shed 5 bases, and the junction held 12 bases outside the gene matches. The V gene's germline CDR1 is SGHNT and CDR2 YYREEE (reference sequence). This CDR3 is CASSLVGASGMETQYF. CDR3 nucleotides: TGTGCCAGCAGCCTCGTGGGGGCTAGCGGGATGGAGACCCAGTACTTC.

CDR3 DNA: TGTGCCAGCGGACAGACGACTCACAATGAGCAGTTCTTC. Translating it yields CASGQTTHNEQFF. The V and J genes are TRBV2 and TRBJ2-1, with D possibly matching TRBD1 (6 bases). From germline, CDR1 is SNHLY and CDR2 FYNNEI. The CDR3 extends over 13 amino acids. V was shortened by 8 bases and J by 5 bases, with 13 bases between the two germline ends.

To note about this clone: Compared with germline, one end of the junction differs, possibly owing to a read error. The rearrangement uses TRBV18 and TRBJ1-1, with no clear D. The CDR3 length is 16 residues. CDR1 and CDR2 from the germline V gene are KGHSH and LQKENI. The CDR3 loop reads CVSSPGDDPMNTEAFF. Here the CDR3 DNA reads TGTGTCAGCTCACCCGGAGACGATCCTATGAACACTGAAGCTTTCTTT.

The chain is built from TRBV19 and TRBJ2-3; TRBD2 agrees at 7 bases. Germline lookup yields CDR1 LNHDA and CDR2 SQIVND (reference sequence). The CDR3 runs 19 residues. The V gene end was trimmed by 5 bases and the J gene end by 4 bases; junction bases not matched to a gene: 21. The CDR3 sequence is CASSPTLSRAGRFPDTQYF. The CDR3 DNA is TGTGCCAGTAGTCCCACCCTGTCGCGAGCGGGGCGTTTTCCAGATACGCAGTATTTT.

This clone was observed a handful of times. This chain joins TRBV19 and TRBJ1-2; TRBD1 matches 10 bases. The germline CDR1 and CDR2 sequences are LNHDA and SQIVND (reference sequence). The trim removed 5 bases at V and 6 bases at J, leaving 6 bases unmatched. The CDR3 consists of 14 residues. This CDR3 is CASSGDRGWDGYTF. In nucleotides, the CDR3 is TGTGCCAGTAGTGGGGACAGGGGTTGGGATGGCTACACCTTC.